This T cell receptor (beta chain) was obtained from a study of T cells after yellow fever vaccination. The TCR cDNA carried a universal primer site and UMIs from 5'RACE template switching. TCRdb fed the 5' RACE reads into MiXCR, producing one record per CDR3 protein. The profile shows a few hundred thousand distinct CDR3 sequences, around 3.9% of them singletons. Germline V gene sequence: CDR1 SGHTA, CDR2 FQGNSA. V was shortened by 3 bases and J by 2 bases, with 19 bases between the two germline ends. The CDR3 contains 18 residues. There are a few counts of this clonotype. The sequenced sample was PBMCs, obtained on the day of the yellow fever booster vaccination. This rearrangement joins TRBV7-2 to TRBJ2-2; D tentatively fits TRBD1 or TRBD2 (6 bases each). The clonotype was recovered from a man between 18 and 29 years old who received the YFV17D yellow fever vaccine. The DNA of the CDR3 is TGTGCCAGCAGCTTTCCCCCCCCCCCGGGGGCCAACACCGGGGAGCTGTTTTTT. Translating gives CASSFPPPPGANTGELFF.